This paragraph reports one T cell receptor (beta chain). In the original analysis: Reference gene primer amplification yielded estimated nucleated cell counts. Clones were read by immunoSEQ multiplex PCR, and TCRdb kept only the in-frame ones, dropping some. V, J and clone size are those of that table, while D and trimming were read from the DNA. This table has about 160,000 clones, around 89% appearing once. This record belongs to a study of blood T cell repertoires in COVID-19. Study information: The United States, Italy and Spain provided the acute and convalescent COVID-19 samples. In each case, the material was cDNA or gDNA derived from T cells, B-cell-depleted T cells, or PBMCs.

CDR1 is LNHDA and CDR2 is SQIVND in the germline V gene (reference sequence). The trim removed 4 bases at V and 3 bases at J, leaving 3 bases unmatched. The CDR3 contains 14 residues. Sequencing was done on a sample of peripheral blood. The receptor's source is a man aged 60 to 69 with acute or convalescent COVID-19. This chain uses TRBV19 with TRBJ1-2; TRBD1 matches at 9 bases. The CDR3 region is CASSTTGGDYGYTF. The CDR3 nucleotides read TGTGCCAGTAGTACAACAGGGGGCGACTATGGCTACACCTTC.